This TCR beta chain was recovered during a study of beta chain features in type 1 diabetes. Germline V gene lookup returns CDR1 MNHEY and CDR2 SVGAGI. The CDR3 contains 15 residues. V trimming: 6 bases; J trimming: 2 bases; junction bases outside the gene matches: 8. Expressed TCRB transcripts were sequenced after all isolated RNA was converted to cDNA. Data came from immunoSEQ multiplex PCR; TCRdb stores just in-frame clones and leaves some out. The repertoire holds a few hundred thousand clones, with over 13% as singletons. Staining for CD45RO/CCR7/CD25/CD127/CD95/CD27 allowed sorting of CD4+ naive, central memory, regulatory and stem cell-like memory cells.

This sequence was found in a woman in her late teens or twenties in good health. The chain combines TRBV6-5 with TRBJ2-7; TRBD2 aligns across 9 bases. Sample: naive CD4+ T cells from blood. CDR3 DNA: TGTGCCAGCAGACCGTCTGCGGGAGGGCCCTACGAGCAGTACTTC. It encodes CASRPSAGGPYEQYF.